The TCR beta chain described here comes from a study of T cell repertoires in aging, cancer and after chemotherapy. Across the study: Roughly 8.8 million TCR reads made up the full dataset.

This CDR3 has 17 residues. Germline V gene lookup returns CDR1 MNHEY and CDR2 SVGAGI. V lost 1 base and J lost 7; bases outside the gene matches: 5. A mixed TRB-A/B primer pool amplified rearranged TRB by multiplex touch-down PCR. One entry per CDR3 protein, called by TCRdb with MiXCR from the multiplex PCR reads. The table lists 10,000 to 15,000 distinct CDR3 sequences, under 40% of them singletons. TCR beta rearrangements were amplified from peripheral blood genomic DNA. This clonotype was seen a few times. The clonotype was recovered from a human donor in good health. The donor label of this sample is uncertain. The sample comprised blood. This chain uses TRBV6-5 with TRBJ2-1, with TRBD2 matching 15 bases. DNA of the CDR3: TGTGCCAGCAGTTACTTGGGACTAGCGGGAGGTTATAATGAGCAGTTCTTC. It specifies CASSYLGLAGGYNEQFF.